This TCR beta chain was profiled in a study of human T cells and chemical hapten exposure. Study in general: There were weekly diphenylcyclopropenone doses to the scalp for patients throughout the roughly 24-week study.

Documented time point: pre-sensitization, week 0. Indicated treatment: therapeutic diphenylcyclopropenone sensitization with weekly scalp DPC. Unfractionated whole blood served as the source for total RNA extraction. Trimming shortened V by 1 base and J by 0 bases, and 10 bases separated the two germline ends. CDR3 size: 15 residues. The germline CDR1 and CDR2 sequences are SGHNT and YYREEE (reference sequence). Via MiXCR, TCRdb re-called the RACE reads, giving one row per CDR3 protein. This table holds 300,000 to 450,000 distinct CDR3 sequences, around 5.5% found once. Source: whole blood, taken in connection with sensitization to the hapten diphenylcyclopropenone (DPC). The genes are TRBV5-4 and TRBJ1-1; D is uncertain. This TCR came from a woman between 18 and 29 years old with alopecia areata. Some clones in this sample may be carry-over from other donors' samples. CDR3 DNA sequence: TGTGCCAGCAGCTTGAGTTGGCGGGTGAACACTGAAGCTTTCTTT. Translated: CASSLSWRVNTEAFF.